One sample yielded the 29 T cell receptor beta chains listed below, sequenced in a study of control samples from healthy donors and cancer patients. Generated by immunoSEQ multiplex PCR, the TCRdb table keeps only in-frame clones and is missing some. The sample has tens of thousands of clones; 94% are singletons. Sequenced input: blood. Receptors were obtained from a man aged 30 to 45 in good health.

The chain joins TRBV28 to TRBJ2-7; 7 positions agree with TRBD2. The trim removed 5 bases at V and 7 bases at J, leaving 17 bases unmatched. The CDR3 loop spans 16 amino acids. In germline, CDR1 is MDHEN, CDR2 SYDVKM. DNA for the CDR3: TGTGCCAGCAGTCCAACCCCTAGCGGAGGAAGGTGGGAGCAGTACTTC. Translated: CASSPTPSGGRWEQYF.

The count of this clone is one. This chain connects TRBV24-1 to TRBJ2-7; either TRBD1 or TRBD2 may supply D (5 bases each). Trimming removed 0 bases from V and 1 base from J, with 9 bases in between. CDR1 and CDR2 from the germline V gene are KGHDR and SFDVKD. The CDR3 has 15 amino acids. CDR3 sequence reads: CATSDLRDGSYEQYF. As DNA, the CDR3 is TGTGCCACCAGTGATTTGCGGGACGGATCCTACGAGCAGTACTTC.

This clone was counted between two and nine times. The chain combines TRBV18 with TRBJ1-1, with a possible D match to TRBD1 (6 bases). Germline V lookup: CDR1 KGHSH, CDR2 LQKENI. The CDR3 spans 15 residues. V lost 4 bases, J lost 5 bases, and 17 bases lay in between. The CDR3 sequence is CASSREAGVRTEAFF. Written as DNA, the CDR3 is TGTGCCAGCTCACGAGAGGCAGGGGTGAGGACTGAAGCTTTCTTT. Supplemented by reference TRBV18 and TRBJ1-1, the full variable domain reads NAGVMQNPRHLVRRRGQEARLRCSPMKGHSHVYWYRQLPEEGLKFMVYLQKENIIDESGMPKERFSAEFPKEGPSILRIQQVVRGDSAAYFCASSREAGVRTEAFFGQGTRLTVV.

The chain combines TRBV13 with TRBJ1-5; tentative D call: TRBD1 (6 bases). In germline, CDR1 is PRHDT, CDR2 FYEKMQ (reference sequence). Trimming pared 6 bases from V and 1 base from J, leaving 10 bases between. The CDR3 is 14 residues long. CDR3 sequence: CASRIRGSNQPQHF. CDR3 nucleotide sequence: TGTGCCAGCAGAATCAGGGGAAGCAATCAGCCCCAGCATTTT.

Here the CDR3 reads CASSRRGDGYTF. CDR3 DNA sequence: TGTGCCAGCAGCCGCCGGGGGGATGGCTACACCTTC. The gene calls are TRBV9 and TRBJ1-2; weak D call: TRBD1 (5 bases). The CDR3 is 12 amino acids. Germline V lookup: CDR1 SGDLS, CDR2 YYNGEE. V lost 4 bases and J lost 6, with 10 bases in between.

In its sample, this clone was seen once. CDR3 loop: CASSMDVATNEKLFF. DNA for the CDR3: TGTGCCAGCAGCATGGACGTTGCAACTAATGAAAAACTGTTTTTT. The chain couples TRBV9 to TRBJ1-4; no reliable D call. From germline, CDR1 is SGDLS and CDR2 YYNGEE. Trimming took off 4 bases at V and 0 bases at J, with 10 bases between the two ends. This CDR3 is 15 amino acids long. The variable domain in full, completed from reference TRBV9 and TRBJ1-4, reads DSGVTQTPKHLITATGQRVTLRCSPRSGDLSVYWYQQSLDQGLQFLIQYYNGEERAKGNILERFSAQQFPDLHSELNLSSLELGDSALYFCASSMDVATNEKLFFGSGTQLSVL.

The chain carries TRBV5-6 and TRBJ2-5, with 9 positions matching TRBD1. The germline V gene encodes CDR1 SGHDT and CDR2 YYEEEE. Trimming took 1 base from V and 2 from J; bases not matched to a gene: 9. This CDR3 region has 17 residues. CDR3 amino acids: CASSLLYLGQGQETQYF. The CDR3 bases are TGTGCCAGCAGCTTGTTATATTTGGGACAGGGACAAGAGACCCAGTACTTC.

DNA of the CDR3: TGTGCCAGTAGTATAAACCGTAGGAATCAGCCCCAGCATTTT. This gives the protein CASSINRRNQPQHF. The J gene is TRBJ1-5, the V gene TRBV19, with D unclear. Germline loops: CDR1 LNHDA, CDR2 SQIVND (reference sequence). V lost 2 bases and J lost 4, with 9 bases in between. The CDR3 is made up of 14 amino acids.

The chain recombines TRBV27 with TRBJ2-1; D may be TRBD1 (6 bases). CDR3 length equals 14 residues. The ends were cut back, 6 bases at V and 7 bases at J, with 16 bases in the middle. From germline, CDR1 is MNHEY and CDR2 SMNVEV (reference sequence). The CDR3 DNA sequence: TGTGCCAGCAGGACTCTCACCAGGGGAAATGAGCAGTTCTTC. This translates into CASRTLTRGNEQFF.

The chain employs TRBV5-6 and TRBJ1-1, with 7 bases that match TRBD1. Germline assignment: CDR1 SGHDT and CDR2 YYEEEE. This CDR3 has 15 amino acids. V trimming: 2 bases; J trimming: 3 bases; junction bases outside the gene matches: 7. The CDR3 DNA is TGTGCCAGCAGCTTACCACAGACAGGGTACACTGAAGCTTTCTTT. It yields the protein CASSLPQTGYTEAFF.

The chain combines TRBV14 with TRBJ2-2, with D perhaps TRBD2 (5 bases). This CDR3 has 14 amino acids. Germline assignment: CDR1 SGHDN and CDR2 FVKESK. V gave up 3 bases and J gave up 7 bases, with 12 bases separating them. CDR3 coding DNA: TGTGCCAGCAGCCACACCCCGGGAATCGGGGAGCTGTTTTTT. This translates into CASSHTPGIGELFF.

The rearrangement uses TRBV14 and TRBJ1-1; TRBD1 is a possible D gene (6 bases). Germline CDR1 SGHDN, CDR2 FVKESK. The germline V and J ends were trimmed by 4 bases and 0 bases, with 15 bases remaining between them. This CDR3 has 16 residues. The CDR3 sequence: CASSPAGGLMNTEAFF. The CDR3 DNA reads TGTGCCAGCAGCCCCGCCGGGGGGCTAATGAACACTGAAGCTTTCTTT.

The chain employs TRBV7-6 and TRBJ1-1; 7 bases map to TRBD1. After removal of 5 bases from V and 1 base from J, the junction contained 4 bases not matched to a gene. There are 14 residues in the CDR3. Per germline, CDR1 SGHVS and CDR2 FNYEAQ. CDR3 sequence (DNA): TGTGCCAGCAGCGCAGGGGGAAAGAACACTGAAGCTTTCTTT. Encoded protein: CASSAGGKNTEAFF.

The chain's CDR3 is CASSPTGGGNTIYF. DNA for the CDR3: TGTGCCAGCAGCCCGACAGGGGGTGGAAACACCATATATTTT. The V and J genes are TRBV11-3 and TRBJ1-3; 9 nucleotides line up with TRBD1. The CDR3 loop spans 14 amino acids. Germline V gene sequence: CDR1 SGHNT, CDR2 YENEEA. The V gene end was trimmed by 5 bases and the J gene end by 3 bases; junction bases not matched to a gene: 2. Looking up the rest from reference TRBV11-3 and TRBJ1-3 gives the full variable domain: EAGVVQSPRYKIIEKKQPVAFWCNPISGHNTLYWYLQNLGQGPELLIRYENEEAVDDSQLPKDRFSAERLKGVDSTLKIQPAELGDSAVYLCASSPTGGGNTIYFGEGSWLTVV.

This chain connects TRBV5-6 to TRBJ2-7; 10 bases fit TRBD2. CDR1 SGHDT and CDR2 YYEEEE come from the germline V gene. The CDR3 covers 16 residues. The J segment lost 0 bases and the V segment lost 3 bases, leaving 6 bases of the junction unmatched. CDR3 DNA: TGTGCCAGCAGCTCCCCGGGACTAGCGAACTCCTACGAGCAGTACTTC. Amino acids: CASSSPGLANSYEQYF.

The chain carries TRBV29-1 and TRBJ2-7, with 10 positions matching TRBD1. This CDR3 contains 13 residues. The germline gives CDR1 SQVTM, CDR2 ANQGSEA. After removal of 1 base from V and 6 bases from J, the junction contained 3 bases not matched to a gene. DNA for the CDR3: TGCAGCGTTGAAGGGACAGGGGGTTTCGAGCAGTACTTC. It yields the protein CSVEGTGGFEQYF.

CDR3 DNA: TGTGCCAGCAGTTTCCTGGACCCCGGGGGAAAACTGTTTTTT. Translating gives CASSFLDPGGKLFF. The rearrangement joins TRBV28 to TRBJ1-4, with D possibly being TRBD1 (5 bases). The germline V gene has CDR1 MDHEN and CDR2 SYDVKM. The length of the CDR3 is 14 residues. Trimming took off 3 bases at V and 10 bases at J, with 15 bases between the two ends. The full variable domain, completed using reference TRBV28 and TRBJ1-4, is DVKVTQSSRYLVKRTGEKVFLECVQDMDHENMFWYRQDPGLGLRLIYFSYDVKMKEKGDIPEGYSVSREKKERFSLILESASTNQTSMYLCASSFLDPGGKLFFGSGTQLSVL.

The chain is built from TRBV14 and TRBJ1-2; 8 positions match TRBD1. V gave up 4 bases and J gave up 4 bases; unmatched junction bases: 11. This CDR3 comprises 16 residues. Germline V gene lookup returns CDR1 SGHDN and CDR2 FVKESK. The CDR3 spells CASSPYRRGQGYGYTF. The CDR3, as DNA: TGTGCCAGCAGCCCCTACCGCAGGGGGCAGGGCTATGGCTACACCTTC.

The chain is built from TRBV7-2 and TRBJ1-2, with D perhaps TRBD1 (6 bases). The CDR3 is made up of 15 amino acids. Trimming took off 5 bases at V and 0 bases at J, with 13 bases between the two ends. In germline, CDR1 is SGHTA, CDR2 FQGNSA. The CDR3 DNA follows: TGTGCCAGCAGCATCTACAGGACAGCTAACTATGGCTACACCTTC. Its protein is CASSIYRTANYGYTF.

CDR3 in DNA: TGTGCCACCAGTGCCTCGGGACAGGGCCTTTTTGGCTACACCTTC. Translating gives CATSASGQGLFGYTF. The J gene is TRBJ1-2, the V gene TRBV24-1; 9 bases line up with TRBD1. J gave up 7 bases and V 5 bases, and 10 bases lay outside the gene matches. The CDR3 spans 15 residues. Germline V gives CDR1 KGHDR, CDR2 SFDVKD.

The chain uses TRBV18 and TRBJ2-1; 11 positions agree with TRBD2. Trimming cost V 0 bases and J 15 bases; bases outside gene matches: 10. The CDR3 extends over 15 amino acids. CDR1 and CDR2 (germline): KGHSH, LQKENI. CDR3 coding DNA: TGTGCCAGCTCACCACCGGAACTAGCGGGAGCTCAGAGGTTCTTC. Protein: CASSPPELAGAQRFF.

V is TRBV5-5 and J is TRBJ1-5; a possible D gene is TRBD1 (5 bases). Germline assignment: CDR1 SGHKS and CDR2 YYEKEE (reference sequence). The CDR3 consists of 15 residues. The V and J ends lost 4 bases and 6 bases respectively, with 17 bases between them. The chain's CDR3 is CASSPGVGVAQPQHF. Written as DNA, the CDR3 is TGTGCCAGCAGCCCGGGGGTGGGGGTGGCTCAGCCCCAGCATTTT.

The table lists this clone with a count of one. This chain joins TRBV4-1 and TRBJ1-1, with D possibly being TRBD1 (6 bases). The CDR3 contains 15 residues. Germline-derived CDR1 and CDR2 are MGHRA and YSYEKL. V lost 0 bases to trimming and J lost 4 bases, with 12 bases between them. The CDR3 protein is CASSQDRGSGTEAFF. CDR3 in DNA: TGCGCCAGCAGCCAAGACAGGGGCAGCGGCACTGAAGCTTTCTTT.

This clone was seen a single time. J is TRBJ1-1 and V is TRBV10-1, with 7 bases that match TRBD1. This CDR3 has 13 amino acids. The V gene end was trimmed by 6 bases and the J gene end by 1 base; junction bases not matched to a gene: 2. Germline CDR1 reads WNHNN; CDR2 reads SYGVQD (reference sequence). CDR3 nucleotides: TGCGCCAGCAGCCGGGACAGGAACACTGAAGCTTTCTTT. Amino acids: CASSRDRNTEAFF.

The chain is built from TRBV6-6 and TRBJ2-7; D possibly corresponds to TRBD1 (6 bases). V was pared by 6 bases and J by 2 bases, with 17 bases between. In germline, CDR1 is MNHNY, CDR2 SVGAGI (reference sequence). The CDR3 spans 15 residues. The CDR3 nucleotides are TGTGCCAGCAGAGCCGACAGGAATTCCCCCTACGAGCAGTACTTC. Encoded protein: CASRADRNSPYEQYF.

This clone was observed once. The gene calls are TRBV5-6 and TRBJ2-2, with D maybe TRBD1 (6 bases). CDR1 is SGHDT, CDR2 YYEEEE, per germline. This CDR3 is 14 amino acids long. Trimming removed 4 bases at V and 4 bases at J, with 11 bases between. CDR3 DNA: TGTGCCAGCAGCACAGGGTTGGTCACCGGGGAGCTGTTTTTT. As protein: CASSTGLVTGELFF. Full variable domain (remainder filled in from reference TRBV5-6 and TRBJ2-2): DAGVTQSPTHLIKTRGQQVTLRCSPKSGHDTVSWYQQALGQGPQFIFQYYEEEERQRGNFPDRFSGHQFPNYSSELNVNALLLGDSALYLCASSTGLVTGELFFGEGSRLTVL.

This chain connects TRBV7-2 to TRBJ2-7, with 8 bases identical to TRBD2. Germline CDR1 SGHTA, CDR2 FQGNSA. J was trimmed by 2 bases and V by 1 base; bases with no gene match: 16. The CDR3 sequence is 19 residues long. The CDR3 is CASSLGPTSGLSSTYEQYF. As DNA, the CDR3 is TGTGCCAGCAGCTTAGGTCCAACTAGCGGTTTAAGTAGCACCTACGAGCAGTACTTC.

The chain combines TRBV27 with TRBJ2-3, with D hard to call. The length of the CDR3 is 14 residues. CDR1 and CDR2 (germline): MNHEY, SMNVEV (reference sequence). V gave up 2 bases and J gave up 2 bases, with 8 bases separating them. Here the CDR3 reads CASSLRLYTDTQYF. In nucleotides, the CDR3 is TGTGCCAGCAGTTTACGTCTGTACACAGATACGCAGTATTTT.

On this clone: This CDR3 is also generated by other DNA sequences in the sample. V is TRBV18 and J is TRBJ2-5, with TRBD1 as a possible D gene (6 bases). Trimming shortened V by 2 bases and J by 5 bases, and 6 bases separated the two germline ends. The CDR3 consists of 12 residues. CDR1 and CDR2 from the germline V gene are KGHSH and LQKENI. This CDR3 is CASSPGGETQYF. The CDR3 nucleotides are TGTGCCAGCTCACCAGGGGGCGAGACCCAGTACTTC.